This is a list of T cell receptor beta chains from one sample in a study of beta chain features in type 1 diabetes. Profiling relied on immunoSEQ multiplex PCR, and the TCRdb table lists in-frame clones only, not all of them. The table has some 640,000 clones, more than 12% seen once. What was sequenced was naive CD4+ T cells from blood. These receptors originate from a man between 18 and 29 years old with type 1 diabetes. Each CDR3 is given with its conserved first and last residue. A D gene is named only where the DNA matches it firmly. The size entry is marked missing in some rows and otherwise reads once, few, many or a size class.

d_gene: TRBD2
j_gene: TRBJ2-1
len: 15
v_gene: TRBV7-2
abundance: .
CDR3nt: TGTGCCAGCTCTCGGGGGGAGGGCCCCTACAATGAGCAGTTCTTC
CDR3aa: CASSRGEGPYNEQFF

d_gene: .
j_gene: TRBJ2-4
len: 14
v_gene: TRBV5-1
abundance: few
CDR3nt: TGCGCCAGCAGCTTGGACGGCCCCAAAAACATTCAGTACTTC
CDR3aa: CASSLDGPKNIQYF

d_gene: TRBD1
j_gene: TRBJ2-7
len: 13
v_gene: TRBV30
abundance: .
CDR3nt: TGTGCCTGCGTAACAGGGGCCCCCTACGAGCAGTACTTC
CDR3aa: CACVTGAPYEQYF

d_gene: TRBD1
j_gene: TRBJ1-1
len: 16
v_gene: TRBV27
abundance: few
CDR3nt: TGTGCCAGCAGTTTATACCGACAGGGCTTGAACACTGAAGCTTTCTTT
CDR3aa: CASSLYRQGLNTEAFF

d_gene: .
j_gene: TRBJ2-7
len: 11
v_gene: TRBV6-6
abundance: few
CDR3nt: TGTGCCAGCAGTGATACGGGGAAGGAGTACTTC
CDR3aa: CASSDTGKEYF

d_gene: .
j_gene: TRBJ2-7
len: 15
v_gene: TRBV7-9
abundance: few
CDR3nt: TGTGCCAGCAGCTTAGCGGGGGCTCTTTCGTACGAGCAGTACTTC
CDR3aa: CASSLAGALSYEQYF

d_gene: TRBD2
j_gene: TRBJ2-5
len: 14
v_gene: TRBV6-1
abundance: .
CDR3nt: TGTGCCAGCAAACCGGGACTAGGGGAAGAGACCCAGTACTTC
CDR3aa: CASKPGLGEETQYF

d_gene: .
j_gene: TRBJ2-3
len: 12
v_gene: TRBV9
abundance: few
CDR3nt: TGTGCCAGCAGCCTAAGCACAGATACGCAGTATTTT
CDR3aa: CASSLSTDTQYF

d_gene: .
j_gene: TRBJ2-7
len: 13
v_gene: TRBV28
abundance: .
CDR3nt: TGTGCCAGCAGCCTCCGGGTCTTCTACGAGCAGTACTTC
CDR3aa: CASSLRVFYEQYF

d_gene: TRBD1
j_gene: TRBJ1-1
len: 14
v_gene: TRBV4-3
abundance: few
CDR3nt: TGCGCCAGCAGCCAGGACAGGGGGGTCGGAGAAGCTTTCTTT
CDR3aa: CASSQDRGVGEAFF

d_gene: .
j_gene: TRBJ2-3
len: 15
v_gene: TRBV29-1
abundance: few
CDR3nt: TGCAGCGTTGAAGGACAGCCGGAGTTCACAGATACGCAGTATTTT
CDR3aa: CSVEGQPEFTDTQYF

d_gene: .
j_gene: TRBJ1-1
len: 14
v_gene: TRBV5-1
abundance: .
CDR3nt: TGCGCCAGCAGCTTGGCCCCAGCGACACCTGAAGCTTTCTTT
CDR3aa: CASSLAPATPEAFF

d_gene: .
j_gene: TRBJ2-7
len: 14
v_gene: TRBV5-4
abundance: .
CDR3nt: TGTGCCAGCAACCACCGACCCTCCACGGACGAGCAGTACTTC
CDR3aa: CASNHRPSTDEQYF

d_gene: .
j_gene: TRBJ1-1
len: 14
v_gene: TRBV9
abundance: .
CDR3nt: TGTGCCAGCAGCGTAGGCAGCATGAACACTGAAGCTTTCTTT
CDR3aa: CASSVGSMNTEAFF

d_gene: .
j_gene: TRBJ1-2
len: 13
v_gene: TRBV18
abundance: few
CDR3nt: TGTGCCAGCTCACCAGACACGAACTATGGCTACACCTTC
CDR3aa: CASSPDTNYGYTF

d_gene: .
j_gene: TRBJ1-1
len: 17
v_gene: TRBV10-3
abundance: .
CDR3nt: TGTGCCATCAATCCCTCCGGGACTGACAACTTGGGCACTGAAGCTTTCTTT
CDR3aa: CAINPSGTDNLGTEAFF

d_gene: .
j_gene: TRBJ2-1
len: 15
v_gene: TRBV5-1
abundance: .
CDR3nt: TGCGCCAGCAGCTTGTCTGGGGGGCAGTACAATGAGCAGTTCTTC
CDR3aa: CASSLSGGQYNEQFF

d_gene: .
j_gene: TRBJ2-7
len: 15
v_gene: TRBV7-9
abundance: .
CDR3nt: TGTGCCAGCAGCTTAGAGCAGCTAGCATCCTACGAGCAGTACTTC
CDR3aa: CASSLEQLASYEQYF